The entry that follows covers one T cell receptor beta chain sequence. CDR1 is SEHNR and CDR2 is FQNEAQ in the germline V gene (reference sequence). There are 15 residues in the CDR3. This sample was taken from a study of blood T cells in healthy people across ages. A second PCR, run for about 6 to 11 cycles, used a sample-barcoded 5' primer plus a J-beta primer mix. TCRdb reprocessed the 5' RACE reads via MiXCR and lists one record per CDR3 protein. The sample lists about 800,000 distinct CDR3 sequences, more than 20% occurring once. The data also belong to a second study, concerning T cells of mothers and their children.

V usage is TRBV7-9 and J usage is TRBJ2-5; 12 bases fit TRBD2. The J call may not be correct, given that the DNA end is closer to TRBJ2-1. The origin of this receptor is a boy aged 5 to 17 in good health. The sample was blood. The CDR3 nucleotides read TGTGCCAGCAGCTTAGCGACTAGCGGGAGAAATGAGCAGTTCTTC. Translation gives CASSLATSGRNEQFF.